This T cell receptor (beta chain) was obtained from a study of blood T cells in healthy people across ages. Overall study findings and caveats: Using unsorted PBMCs precluded a conclusive naive versus antigen-experienced comparison.

PCR was performed a second time for about 7 to 11 cycles using a sample-barcoded 5' primer and a J-beta primer mix. Paired-end reads containing CDR3 totaled no fewer than 3 million for each sample. TCRdb analysed the 5' RACE reads with MiXCR anew, one entry per CDR3 protein. The top ten clones hold roughly a sixth of a sample with some 790,000 distinct CDR3 sequences, about 30% of them seen once. In germline, CDR1 is SGHTA, CDR2 FQGNSA. The CDR3 covers 15 residues. V lost 7 bases to trimming and J lost 3 bases; unmatched junction nucleotides: 8. The table lists this clonotype with many counts. Its specificity is not known.

The rearrangement uses TRBV7-2 and TRBJ2-1; 8 bases map to TRBD2. Sequencing was done on a sample of blood. The sequence came from a woman over 75 in good health. The CDR3: CASTSSGGYYNEQFF. As DNA, the CDR3 is TGTGCCAGCACCTCGAGCGGGGGCTACTACAATGAGCAGTTCTTC.